The 25 T cell receptor beta chains presented below share a single source sample, sequenced in a study of cytomegalovirus exposure and HLA in healthy donors (dated by TCRdb to between 2016 and 2019). The library was obtained by the immunoSEQ multiplex PCR assay. For the multiplex PCR, a mixture combining 60 forward primers for TCR Vbeta segments and 13 reverse primers for TCR Jbeta segments was used. TCRdb carries this immuneACCESS record with in-frame sequences only. Its versions omit some clonotypes, under half of them owing to an unresolved V gene in the studies checked, with the rest unexplained. For this sample, the table gives approximately 37,000 clones. The ten largest clones capture 5.9% of the sample. Input material: PBMCs. All receptors come from a human donor in good health.

The CDR3 is CASKRGGRLSYEQYF. CDR3 nucleotide sequence: TGCGCCAGCAAGCGGGGGGGTCGTCTCTCCTACGAGCAGTACTTC. The chain has TRBV5-1 and TRBJ2-7; 10 nucleotides agree with TRBD2. With V trimmed by 6 bases and J by 0 bases, 6 bases remained unmatched. Per the germline V gene, CDR1 is SGHRS and CDR2 is YFSETQ. The CDR3 sequence is 15 residues long.

The chain employs TRBV19 and TRBJ2-5; 9 nucleotides align to TRBD1. This CDR3 contains 13 residues. The trim removed 8 bases at V and 5 bases at J, leaving 6 bases unmatched. Germline loops: CDR1 LNHDA, CDR2 SQIVND (reference sequence). In nucleotides, the CDR3 is TGTGCCAGTTCTTACAGGGGGCGGGAGACCCAGTACTTC. It encodes CASSYRGRETQYF.

This CDR3 is CASSPLGQGDNEQFF. For the CDR3, the DNA is TGTGCCAGTAGTCCCCTGGGACAGGGGGACAATGAGCAGTTCTTC. This chain links TRBV19 with TRBJ2-1; 11 bases align to TRBD1. Germline V gives CDR1 LNHDA, CDR2 SQIVND (reference sequence). J gave up 5 bases and V 5 bases, and 5 bases lay outside the gene matches. This CDR3 has 15 amino acids.

The chain has TRBV7-8 and TRBJ2-7; 7 nucleotides line up with TRBD1. From germline, CDR1 is SGHVS and CDR2 FQNEAQ. This CDR3 contains 13 residues. With V trimmed by 6 bases and J by 2 bases, 4 bases remained unmatched. The CDR3 coding sequence is TGTGCCAGCAGTTGGGGACAGACCTACGAGCAGTACTTC. Translation: CASSWGQTYEQYF.

Details on this clone: The junction departs from germline at one end; a sequencing error may be responsible. The chain joins TRBV18 to TRBJ2-3, with TRBD2 identical over 7 bases. The CDR3 has 14 residues. Looked up from germline, CDR1 is KGHSH and CDR2 is LQKENI. The CDR3 DNA reads TGTGCCAGCTCACCACCGGGGAGGGCAGATAAGCAGTATTTT. Its translation is CASSPPGRADKQYF.

The V and J genes are TRBV9 and TRBJ2-1; the match to TRBD1 covers 7 bases. The CDR3 spans 13 residues. Germline-derived CDR1 and CDR2 are SGDLS and YYNGEE. V lost 2 bases, J lost 5 bases, and 1 base stayed unmatched. The chain's CDR3 is CASSVTGDNEQFF. The CDR3 region has the DNA TGTGCCAGCAGCGTCACAGGGGACAATGAGCAGTTCTTC.

J is TRBJ1-1 and V is TRBV11-1; tentative D call: TRBD1 (6 bases). Germline lookup yields CDR1 SGHAT and CDR2 FQDESV (reference sequence). The CDR3 has 14 residues. Trimming took off 5 bases at V and 1 base at J, with 11 bases between the two ends. The CDR3 DNA is TGTGCCAGCAGCACCCAGACAGGGAACACTGAAGCTTTCTTT. Protein: CASSTQTGNTEAFF.

The chain joins TRBV14 to TRBJ2-7, with a possible D match to TRBD2 (5 bases). This CDR3 contains 11 residues. Between the trimmed V and J ends, which lost 3 bases and 9 bases, there was a span of 9 bases. Per germline, CDR1 SGHDN and CDR2 FVKESK. The CDR3 loop reads CASSQAGGQYF. CDR3 bases: TGTGCCAGCAGCCAGGCAGGAGGGCAGTACTTC.

The chain uses TRBV7-9 and TRBJ1-5; unclear D gene. The CDR3 is 15 amino acids. The V end lost 4 bases, the J end lost 3 bases, and 13 bases lay between the germline ends. CDR1 is SEHNR and CDR2 is FQNEAQ in the germline V gene (reference sequence). CDR3 loop: CASSSDAGSNQPQHF. The CDR3 DNA is TGTGCCAGCAGCTCCGACGCGGGGTCCAATCAGCCCCAGCATTTT.

The J gene is TRBJ2-2, the V gene TRBV28, with unresolved D. This CDR3 has 18 residues. The germline V gene has CDR1 MDHEN and CDR2 SYDVKM. With 5 bases removed from V and 3 bases from J, the gap between germline ends came to 22 bases. The CDR3 is CASSDCNLGEVDTGELFF. The CDR3 nucleotides read TGTGCCAGCAGTGACTGCAATCTAGGAGAAGTCGACACCGGGGAGCTGTTTTTT.

The chain has TRBV7-9 and TRBJ2-2, with D perhaps TRBD1 (5 bases). This CDR3 region has 16 residues. Trimming took off 3 bases at V and 3 bases at J, with 14 bases between the two ends. Germline V gene data show CDR1 as SEHNR and CDR2 as FQNEAQ (reference sequence). The CDR3 spells CASSFGQGFYTGELFF. In DNA, the CDR3 is TGTGCCAGCAGCTTTGGTCAGGGTTTTTACACCGGGGAGCTGTTTTTT.

The rearrangement joins TRBV27 to TRBJ2-2, with a possible D match to TRBD2 (5 bases). The germline gives CDR1 MNHEY, CDR2 SMNVEV (reference sequence). Trimming took off 2 bases at V and 6 bases at J, with 10 bases between the two ends. The CDR3 extends over 14 amino acids. CDR3 DNA: TGTGCCAGCAGTTTAATCCGGGAATCCGGGGAGCTGTTTTTT. This encodes CASSLIRESGELFF.

The rearrangement links TRBV7-3 to TRBJ1-6; a possible D gene is TRBD1 (6 bases). CDR3 length: 13 residues. Germline values: CDR1 SGHTA, CDR2 FQGTGA. V dropped 5 bases and J dropped 7 bases, with 9 bases sitting between them. The CDR3 DNA is TGTGCCAGCAGCCACCAGGGGAATTCACCCCTCCACTTT. Translated, it gives CASSHQGNSPLHF.

The chain is built from TRBV27 and TRBJ1-5; D ambiguous. Trimming took 8 bases from V and 2 from J, leaving 13 bases between them. This CDR3 comprises 14 residues. Germline loops: CDR1 MNHEY, CDR2 SMNVEV (reference sequence). The CDR3 here is CASAGISGNQPQHF. CDR3 coding DNA: TGTGCCAGCGCTGGCATCAGTGGCAATCAGCCCCAGCATTTT.

The chain couples TRBV5-1 to TRBJ1-4; D gene unclear. Between the trimmed V and J ends, which lost 4 bases and 4 bases, there was a span of 11 bases. Germline V gene data show CDR1 as SGHRS and CDR2 as YFSETQ. The CDR3 loop spans 14 amino acids. In DNA form, the CDR3 reads TGCGCCAGCAGCCCTGGGTCAGGTAATGAAAAACTGTTTTTT. Its protein is CASSPGSGNEKLFF.

The gene calls are TRBV2 and TRBJ1-1; 7 positions agree with TRBD1. With V trimmed by 5 bases and J by 10 bases, 7 bases remained unmatched. CDR1 SNHLY and CDR2 FYNNEI come from the germline V gene. The CDR3 sequence is 12 residues long. The CDR3 DNA reads as TGTGCCAGCAGTCTTAGGGGGCCGGGAGCTTTCTTT. Translating gives CASSLRGPGAFF.

This sequence joins TRBV30 and TRBJ1-5; no reliable D call. CDR3 length equals 13 residues. From germline, CDR1 is GTSNPN and CDR2 SVGIG (reference sequence). Trimming shortened V by 0 bases and J by 5 bases, and 8 bases separated the two germline ends. CDR3 DNA sequence: TGTGCCTGGAGTGTAGGCGGGCATCAGCCCCAGCATTTT. This encodes CAWSVGGHQPQHF.

V gene TRBV4-1 combines with J gene TRBJ2-3; TRBD2 might be the D (6 bases). CDR1 is MGHRA and CDR2 is YSYEKL in the germline V gene. The V end lost 1 base, the J end lost 1 base, and 12 bases lay between the germline ends. This CDR3 spans 16 amino acids. CDR3 sequence: CASSQALAFGTDTQYF. DNA for the CDR3: TGCGCCAGCAGCCAAGCCCTAGCGTTTGGCACAGATACGCAGTATTTT.

This sequence joins TRBV19 and TRBJ2-2; 10 nucleotides align to TRBD1. There are 17 residues in the CDR3. V was pared by 7 bases and J by 2 bases, with 10 bases of the junction left unmatched. Germline V gene sequence: CDR1 LNHDA, CDR2 SQIVND (reference sequence). The CDR3 spells CASTPRDRGPNTGELFF. Written as DNA, the CDR3 is TGTGCCAGTACCCCCCGGGACAGGGGTCCTAACACCGGGGAGCTGTTTTTT.

This chain connects TRBV9 to TRBJ2-3; 9 positions agree with TRBD2. This CDR3 is built from 17 residues. Germline lookup yields CDR1 SGDLS and CDR2 YYNGEE. The ends lost 4 bases at V and 4 bases at J; junction bases unmatched: 13. The CDR3 is CASSQRPSGGRADTQYF. The CDR3 DNA reads TGTGCCAGCAGCCAAAGGCCCAGCGGGGGGCGGGCAGATACGCAGTATTTT.

The gene calls are TRBV5-1 and TRBJ1-1; D uncertain. The CDR3 is made up of 13 amino acids. The germline V and J ends were trimmed by 3 bases and 3 bases, with 9 bases remaining between them. Germline V lookup: CDR1 SGHRS, CDR2 YFSETQ. CDR3 sequence (DNA): TGCGCCAGCAGCTCCCCGACTTACACTGAAGCTTTCTTT. It encodes CASSSPTYTEAFF.

The chain has TRBV30 and TRBJ1-2, with 8 positions matching TRBD1. Germline V CDR1 and CDR2: GTSNPN, SVGIG (reference sequence). CDR3 length: 15 amino acids. V trimming: 2 bases; J trimming: 4 bases; junction bases outside the gene matches: 9. For the CDR3, the DNA is TGTGCCTGGAGTCCAACCCAGACAGGGGCCTATGGCTACACCTTC. Protein sequence: CAWSPTQTGAYGYTF.

As to this clone: The same CDR3 also results from other DNA sequences found in this sample. V is TRBV19 and J is TRBJ1-6, with no clear D. The CDR3 has 15 residues. The V gene's germline CDR1 is LNHDA and CDR2 SQIVND (reference sequence). Trimming pared 6 bases from V and 3 bases from J, leaving 12 bases between. The CDR3 region is CASSYGDVYNSPLHF. The DNA for the CDR3 is TGTGCCAGTAGCTACGGAGACGTCTATAATTCACCCCTCCACTTT.

The rearrangement links TRBV18 to TRBJ2-6, with 9 positions matching TRBD1. CDR1 and CDR2 (germline): KGHSH, LQKENI. The V segment lost 1 base and the J segment 0 bases; nucleotides outside the gene matches: 4. CDR3 size: 18 residues. CDR3 bases: TGTGCCAGCTCACCACTGGGACAGGGTTTCTCTGGGGCCAACGTCCTGACTTTC. Its protein is CASSPLGQGFSGANVLTF.

The V and J genes are TRBV19 and TRBJ2-4, with a possible D match to TRBD2 (7 bases). The CDR3 spans 14 residues. Trimming removed 10 bases at V and 2 bases at J, with 15 bases between. Germline V gives CDR1 LNHDA, CDR2 SQIVND (reference sequence). The CDR3 sequence is CATADGGPKNIQYF. As DNA, the CDR3 is TGTGCCACCGCTGACGGGGGGCCCAAAAACATTCAGTACTTC.